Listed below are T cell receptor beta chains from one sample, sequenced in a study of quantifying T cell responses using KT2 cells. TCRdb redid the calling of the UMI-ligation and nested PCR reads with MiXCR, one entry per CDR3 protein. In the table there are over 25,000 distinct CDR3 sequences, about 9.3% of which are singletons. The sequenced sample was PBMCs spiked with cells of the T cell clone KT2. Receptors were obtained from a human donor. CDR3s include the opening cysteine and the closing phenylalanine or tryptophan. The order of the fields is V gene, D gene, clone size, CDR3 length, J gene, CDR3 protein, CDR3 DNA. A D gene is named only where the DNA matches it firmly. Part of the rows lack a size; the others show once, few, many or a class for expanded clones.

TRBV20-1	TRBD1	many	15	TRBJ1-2	CSASARQGVGYGYTF	TGCAGTGCTAGCGCAAGACAGGGGGTTGGTTATGGCTACACCTTC
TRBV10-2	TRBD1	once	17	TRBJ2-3	CASSESGTGARTDTQYF	TGCGCCAGCAGTGAGTCCGGGACAGGGGCCCGCACAGATACGCAGTATTTT
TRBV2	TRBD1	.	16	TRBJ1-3	CASTRDRTQSGNTIYF	TGTGCCAGCACCAGGGACAGGACCCAATCTGGAAACACCATATATTTT
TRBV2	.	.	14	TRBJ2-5	CASSKNQGGETQYF	TGTGCCAGCAGTAAAAACCAGGGTGGCGAGACCCAGTACTTC
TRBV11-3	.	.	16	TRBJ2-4	CASRRDRSGTKNIQYF	TGTGCCAGCAGACGAGACAGGTCCGGAACCAAAAACATTCAGTACTTC
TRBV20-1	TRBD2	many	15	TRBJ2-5	CSAIAGGRYQETQYF	TGCAGTGCTATAGCGGGGGGCCGGTACCAAGAGACCCAGTACTTC
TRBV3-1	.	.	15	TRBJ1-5	CASSPRLRSNQPQHF	TGTGCCAGCAGCCCCCGACTGAGGAGCAATCAGCCCCAGCATTTT
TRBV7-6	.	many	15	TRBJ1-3	CASTHLVGSGDTIYF	TGTGCCAGCACCCATCTTGTGGGGAGCGGGGACACCATATATTTT
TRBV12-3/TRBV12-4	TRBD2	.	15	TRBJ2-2	CASSSASGNTGELFF	TGTGCCAGCAGTTCCGCTAGCGGGAACACCGGGGAGCTGTTTTTT
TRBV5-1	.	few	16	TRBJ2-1	CASNRISPGQYNEQFF	TGCGCCAGCAATAGAATCTCTCCGGGACAATACAATGAGCAGTTCTTC
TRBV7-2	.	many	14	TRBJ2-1	CASSFRDSLKEQFF	TGTGCCAGCAGCTTTCGGGACTCCCTCAAGGAGCAGTTCTTC
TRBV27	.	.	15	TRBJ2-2	CASSLRRGNTGELFF	TGTGCCAGCAGTTTACGACGGGGTAACACCGGGGAGCTGTTTTTT
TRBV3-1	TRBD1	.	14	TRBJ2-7	CASSGTGVRYEQYF	TGTGCCAGCAGTGGGACAGGGGTTAGGTACGAGCAGTACTTC
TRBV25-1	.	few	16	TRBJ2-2	CASSGPYRGGTGELFF	TGTGCCAGCAGTGGACCCTACAGGGGAGGCACCGGGGAGCTGTTTTTT
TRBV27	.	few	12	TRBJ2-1	CASSLGVNEQFF	TGTGCCAGCAGTTTAGGTGTGAATGAGCAGTTCTTC